This T cell receptor (beta chain) emerged from a study of cytomegalovirus exposure and HLA in healthy donors. Study-level information: In a previous analysis, 100 million to 140 million unique TCR beta sequences were found from 150 million to 200 million T cells. From donors who were HLA-typed, an early data release held about 85 million unique TCRs. Out of fewer than 500 genotyped donors, about 76% belonged to the Caucasian-associated ancestry cluster. Study outcomes and limitations: It was reported in a later analysis that an Asian-associated ancestry cluster showed fewer N-insertions than the 666-donor mean.

Concerning this clone: No antigen is known for it.

The V end lost 3 bases, the J end lost 3 bases, and 15 bases lay between the germline ends. CDR1 is SGHAT and CDR2 is FQNNGV in the germline V gene. The CDR3 is 16 residues long. With 60 Vbeta and 13 Jbeta primers, the PCR was carried out. This table comes from immunoSEQ multiplex PCR, and its TCRdb copy is limited to in-frame clones, with some not included. The table has 150,000 or so clones, around 80% seen once. The J gene is TRBJ1-5, the V gene TRBV11-2; TRBD1 is a possible D gene (5 bases). The TCR originated in a woman in her 50s in good health and CMV-seropositive. Sample: PBMCs. Written as DNA, the CDR3 is TGTGCCAGCAGCTTTTGGAGCACAGGCAACAATCAGCCCCAGCATTTT. It codes for CASSFWSTGNNQPQHF.